This T cell receptor (beta chain) was documented in a study of cytomegalovirus exposure and HLA in healthy donors. Study-wide results and limits: A previous analysis found most TCR beta V segments productive roughly 87% or roughly 30% of the time. With further analysis later on, most CMV-associated TCR beta chains appeared HLA-restricted.

The junction had 3 bases not matched to a gene; V was cut back by 2 bases and J by 6 bases. Germline CDR1 and CDR2: SGHTA and FQGNSA. The CDR3 has 14 amino acids. Both 60 Vbeta primers and 13 Jbeta primers went into the PCR. Sequencing was performed with immunoSEQ multiplex PCR; in TCRdb, only in-frame clones are kept and a portion is missing. The sample yields 200,000 to 250,000 clones, around 79% seen once. This clone was counted a few times. Its matching antigen is unknown. The chain combines TRBV7-2 with TRBJ2-7; 11 bases fit TRBD1. Material: PBMCs. The receptor was derived from a man aged 18 to 29 in good health and CMV-seronegative. In DNA, the CDR3 is TGTGCCAGCAGCTTACGGGACAGGGGGTCCGAGCAGTACTTC. It is translated as CASSLRDRGSEQYF. Full variable domain (remainder filled in from reference TRBV7-2 and TRBJ2-7): GAGVSQSPSNKVTEKGKDVELRCDPISGHTALYWYRQSLGQGLEFLIYFQGNSAPDKSGLPSDRFSAERTGGSVSTLTIQRTQQEDSAVYLCASSLRDRGSEQYFGPGTRLTVT.